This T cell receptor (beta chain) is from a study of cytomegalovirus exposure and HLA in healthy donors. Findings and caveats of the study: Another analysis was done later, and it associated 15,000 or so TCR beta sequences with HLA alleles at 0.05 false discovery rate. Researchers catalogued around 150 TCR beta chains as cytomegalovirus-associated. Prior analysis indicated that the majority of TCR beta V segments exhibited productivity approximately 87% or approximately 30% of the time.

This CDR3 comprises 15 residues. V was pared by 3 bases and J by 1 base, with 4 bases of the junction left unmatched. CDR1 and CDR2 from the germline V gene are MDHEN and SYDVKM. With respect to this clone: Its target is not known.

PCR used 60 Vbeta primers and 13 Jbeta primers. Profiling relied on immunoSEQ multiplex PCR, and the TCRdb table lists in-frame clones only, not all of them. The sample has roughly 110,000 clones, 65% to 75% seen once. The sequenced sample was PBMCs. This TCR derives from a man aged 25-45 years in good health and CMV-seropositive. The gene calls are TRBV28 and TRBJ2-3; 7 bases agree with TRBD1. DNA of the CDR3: TGTGCCAGCAGTTTCAGGGGGTCGGGCACAGATACGCAGTATTTT. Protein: CASSFRGSGTDTQYF.